This T cell receptor beta chain was sequenced in a study of blood T cell repertoires in COVID-19. About the study: The samples span acute and convalescent COVID-19 from the United States, Italy and Spain. Nucleic acid was either cDNA or gDNA, and it came from T cells, B-cell-depleted T cells, or PBMCs.

Per the original methods: Estimation of nucleated cell counts relied on the amplification of reference gene primers. Some clones are missing from TCRdb's copy, which holds only in-frame ones; the method was immunoSEQ multiplex PCR. The DNA gave D and trimming, while V, J and clone size come from that table. The repertoire consists of about 9,200 clones, with around 80% occurring once and the leading ten covering 6.5% to 8%. CDR3 length: 15 amino acids. Unmatched junction bases numbered 7, after V lost 4 bases and J lost 8 bases. Per germline, CDR1 MGHDK and CDR2 SYGVNS. Sequenced sample: peripheral blood. This chain links TRBV25-1 with TRBJ1-6, with TRBD1 identical over 8 bases. The sequence was collected from a man in his 70s with active COVID-19. The CDR3 DNA is TGTGCCAGCAGTGTTTTGGGACAGGCGGATTCACCCCTCCACTTT. Protein sequence: CASSVLGQADSPLHF.